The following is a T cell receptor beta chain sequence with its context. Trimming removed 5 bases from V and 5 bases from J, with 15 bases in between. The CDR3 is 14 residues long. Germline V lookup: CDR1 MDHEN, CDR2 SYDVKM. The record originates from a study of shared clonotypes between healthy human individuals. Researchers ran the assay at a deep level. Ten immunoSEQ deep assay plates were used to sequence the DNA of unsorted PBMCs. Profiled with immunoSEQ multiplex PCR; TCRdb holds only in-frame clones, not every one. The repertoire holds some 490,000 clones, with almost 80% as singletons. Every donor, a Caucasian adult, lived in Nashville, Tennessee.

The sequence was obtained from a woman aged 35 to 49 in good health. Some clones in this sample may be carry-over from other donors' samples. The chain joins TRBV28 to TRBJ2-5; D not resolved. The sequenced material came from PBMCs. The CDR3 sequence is CASSAVGFGETQYF. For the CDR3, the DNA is TGTGCCAGCAGTGCGGTGGGGTTCGGGGAGACCCAGTACTTC.